This entry is about one T cell receptor (beta chain). Its antigen is still unknown. The data stem from a study of cytomegalovirus exposure and HLA in healthy donors. Study observations and caveats: HLA allele associations emerged for around 16,000 TCR beta sequences in a later analysis, at 0.05 false discovery rate. Cytomegalovirus-associated TCR beta chains were listed, numbering some 180. A later analysis by the authors found several of the most significant clusters apparently linked to common viral pathogens.

PCR used 60 Vbeta primers and 13 Jbeta primers. TCRdb's table, derived via immunoSEQ multiplex PCR, lists solely in-frame clones and lacks some. The sample lists 120,000 or so clones, roughly 80% occurring once. The sequence derives from a woman between 50 and 59 years old in good health and CMV-seronegative. The sample consisted of PBMCs.

CDR3: CASSYKGQTNTGELFF. Written as DNA, the CDR3 is TGTGCCAGCAGCTATAAGGGACAGACGAACACCGGGGAGCTGTTTTTT. The chain carries TRBV7-3 and TRBJ2-2; 7 positions match TRBD1. V lost 4 bases to trimming and J lost 0 bases; unmatched junction nucleotides: 5. Per the germline V gene, CDR1 is SGHTA and CDR2 is FQGTGA. The CDR3 is 16 residues long.